This T cell receptor (beta chain) was obtained from a study of control samples from healthy donors and cancer patients. Here immunoSEQ multiplex PCR was the method, and the copy in TCRdb shows in-frame clones only, minus some. This table holds over 80,000 clones, around 80% found once. This CDR3 comprises 12 residues. Germline V lookup: CDR1 GTSNPN, CDR2 SVGIG (reference sequence). Trimming left V 3 bases short and J 0 bases short, with 5 bases between. The rearrangement joins TRBV30 to TRBJ1-1; D gene unclear. Sequencing used blood. This receptor was taken from a man in his sixties in good health. This CDR3 is CAWSPMNTEAFF. CDR3 DNA sequence: TGTGCCTGGAGCCCCATGAACACTGAAGCTTTCTTT.